The 20 T cell receptor beta chains below come from one sample, sequenced in a study of control samples from healthy donors and cancer patients (dated by TCRdb to 2018 to 2021). Libraries came from the immunoSEQ multiplex PCR assay. Imported from immuneACCESS, the table was reduced by TCRdb to in-frame sequences with V and J called. These copies leave out some clones; in studies compared against another copy, an unresolved V gene accounts for under half, and the cause of the remainder is not known. The sample table lists 150,000 or so clones, over 85% of them with a count of one. The top ten hold 7.5% to 8.5% of the sample. Input material: blood. Receptor source: a woman aged 35 to 49 in good health.

The chain employs TRBV3-1 (or the pseudogene TRBV3-2) and TRBJ1-1; perhaps TRBD1 as D (5 bases). This CDR3 spans 14 amino acids. The V gene's germline CDR1 is LGHDT and CDR2 YNNKEL (reference sequence). V dropped 1 base and J dropped 4 bases, with 10 bases sitting between them. CDR3 region: CASSQGGGLTEAFF. For the CDR3, the DNA is TGTGCCAGCAGCCAAGGGGGGGGACTCACTGAAGCTTTCTTT.

This chain connects TRBV2 to TRBJ2-7; perhaps TRBD2 as D (6 bases). The CDR3 is made up of 14 amino acids. Germline CDR1 and CDR2: SNHLY and FYNNEI. The V and J ends lost 3 bases and 7 bases respectively, with 16 bases between them. CDR3 residues: CASSDSSGAGEQYF. The CDR3 DNA sequence: TGTGCCAGCAGTGATAGTAGCGGCGCTGGGGAGCAGTACTTC.

J is TRBJ1-6 and V is TRBV14, with D hard to call. The V end was cut by 2 bases, the J end by 10 bases, with 9 bases between. Germline V gene lookup returns CDR1 SGHDN and CDR2 FVKESK. CDR3 size: 13 residues. The CDR3 sequence is CASSQQGLSPLHF. CDR3 coding DNA: TGTGCCAGCAGCCAACAAGGGCTCTCACCCCTCCACTTT. The variable domain in full, completed from reference TRBV14 and TRBJ1-6, reads EAGVTQFPSHSVIEKGQTVTLRCDPISGHDNLYWYRRVMGKEIKFLLHFVKESKQDESGMPNNRFLAERTGGTYSTLKVQPAELEDSGVYFCASSQQGLSPLHFGNGTRLTVT.

V gene TRBV5-1 combines with J gene TRBJ2-7, with 11 bases identical to TRBD2. Unmatched junction bases numbered 6, after V lost 5 bases and J lost 2 bases. This CDR3 contains 15 residues. Per germline, CDR1 SGHRS and CDR2 YFSETQ. The CDR3 sequence is CASRKETSGAYEQYF. CDR3 nucleotide sequence: TGCGCCAGCAGGAAGGAGACTAGCGGGGCCTACGAGCAGTACTTC.

The chain links TRBV7-2 to TRBJ2-7, with D unclear. CDR3 length equals 12 residues. V lost 4 bases and J lost 2, with 6 bases in between. Germline V CDR1 and CDR2: SGHTA, FQGNSA. CDR3 DNA: TGTGCCAGCAGCTCCGATACCTACGAGCAGTACTTC. The encoded protein is CASSSDTYEQYF. Combining the CDR3 with reference TRBV7-2 and TRBJ2-7 gives the whole variable domain GAGVSQSPSNKVTEKGKDVELRCDPISGHTALYWYRQSLGQGLEFLIYFQGNSAPDKSGLPSDRFSAERTGGSVSTLTIQRTQQEDSAVYLCASSSDTYEQYFGPGTRLTVT.

This clone was seen once. The chain combines TRBV19 with TRBJ1-2; TRBD1 aligns across 8 bases. The J segment lost 6 bases and the V segment lost 0 bases, leaving 6 bases of the junction unmatched. Germline assignment: CDR1 LNHDA and CDR2 SQIVND (reference sequence). This CDR3 comprises 15 residues. The CDR3 DNA reads TGTGCCAGTAGTATAGAGGGACAGGAACGACATGGCTACACCTTC. Translation gives CASSIEGQERHGYTF.

The gene calls are TRBV15 and TRBJ1-2; 8 bases agree with TRBD1. This CDR3 region has 15 residues. Germline loops: CDR1 LNHNV, CDR2 YYDKDF (reference sequence). J lost 8 bases, V lost 1 base, and 9 bases had no gene match. The CDR3 nucleotides are TGTGCCACCAGCAGAGTATTCGGGACAGGAAACGGCTACACCTTC. Translated, it gives CATSRVFGTGNGYTF. The variable domain in full, completed from reference TRBV15 and TRBJ1-2, reads DAMVIQNPRYQVTQFGKPVTLSCSQTLNHNVMYWYQQKSSQAPKLLFHYYDKDFNNEADTPDNFQSRRPNTSFCFLDIRSPGLGDTAMYLCATSRVFGTGNGYTFGSGTRLTVV.

The chain links TRBV27 to TRBJ1-5, with 7 bases identical to TRBD1. The V and J ends lost 6 bases and 6 bases, in that order; junction bases with no gene match: 11. Looked up from germline, CDR1 is MNHEY and CDR2 is SMNVEV (reference sequence). The CDR3 has 15 amino acids. The CDR3 DNA follows: TGTGCCAGCAGCAAAGAAAACAGGGGCGGTCAGCCCCAGCATTTT. Residues: CASSKENRGGQPQHF.

The CDR3 reads CSARGLDEQFF. The CDR3 DNA is TGCAGTGCTAGAGGTTTGGATGAGCAGTTCTTC. The chain uses TRBV20-1 and TRBJ2-1; no clear D. Trimming took 1 base from V and 8 from J, leaving 6 bases between them. The length of the CDR3 is 11 residues. CDR1 is DFQATT and CDR2 is SNEGSKA in the germline V gene (reference sequence).

CDR3 sequence reads: CASSSRDRAFF. CDR3 DNA: TGTGCCAGCAGCAGCCGGGACAGAGCTTTCTTT. The chain is built from TRBV7-2 and TRBJ1-1, with TRBD1 matching over 7 bases. The CDR3 has 11 amino acids. The germline V gene encodes CDR1 SGHTA and CDR2 FQGNSA. V trimming: 5 bases; J trimming: 10 bases; junction bases outside the gene matches: 4.

The V gene is TRBV4-3, the J gene TRBJ1-2, with D uncertain. CDR1 LGHNA and CDR2 YSLEER come from the germline V gene. V was clipped by 1 base and J by 3 bases, with 9 bases between them. CDR3 length: 14 amino acids. The CDR3 nucleotides are TGCGCCAGCAGCCAAGCGGCGGGAGACTATGGCTACACCTTC. Its protein product is CASSQAAGDYGYTF.

The J gene is TRBJ2-2, the V gene TRBV11-2, with TRBD2 matching over 10 bases. The CDR3 totals 15 residues. Germline V CDR1 and CDR2: SGHAT, FQNNGV. Trimming took 4 bases from V and 4 from J; bases not matched to a gene: 3. CDR3 in DNA: TGTGCCAGCAGCTCCTCTAGCGGGAGCACCGGGGAGCTGTTTTTT. The encoded protein is CASSSSSGSTGELFF.

This chain connects TRBV7-9 to TRBJ1-4, with TRBD1 as a possible D gene (5 bases). The CDR3 loop spans 14 amino acids. The V and J ends lost 0 bases and 8 bases respectively, with 10 bases between them. In germline, CDR1 is SEHNR, CDR2 FQNEAQ (reference sequence). The CDR3 DNA is TGTGCCAGCAGCTTAGCAGGGGTCGGGGAAAAACTGTTTTTT. Encoded protein: CASSLAGVGEKLFF.

The chain combines TRBV5-6 with TRBJ2-2; D gene ambiguous. CDR1 SGHDT and CDR2 YYEEEE come from the germline V gene. The CDR3 runs 15 residues. The V end was cut by 3 bases, the J end by 1 base, with 10 bases between. The CDR3 DNA reads as TGTGCCAGCAGCTCGCTGGGGTTGAACACCGGGGAGCTGTTTTTT. Its translation is CASSSLGLNTGELFF.

The chain has TRBV5-6 and TRBJ1-5; 11 positions match TRBD1. This CDR3 is 18 amino acids long. V lost 4 bases and J lost 0; bases outside the gene matches: 9. Germline assignment: CDR1 SGHDT and CDR2 YYEEEE. CDR3 loop: CASSAGQGARDSNQPQHF. The CDR3 DNA reads as TGTGCCAGCAGCGCAGGACAGGGGGCTAGGGATAGCAATCAGCCCCAGCATTTT.

The chain is built from TRBV9 and TRBJ1-5; D gene unclear. From germline, CDR1 is SGDLS and CDR2 YYNGEE. Trimming took off 4 bases at V and 0 bases at J, with 11 bases between the two ends. The CDR3 extends over 15 amino acids. The CDR3 DNA sequence: TGTGCCAGCAGCCCAGGACGTGGTAGCAATCAGCCCCAGCATTTT. Translation gives CASSPGRGSNQPQHF.

V usage is TRBV5-1 and J usage is TRBJ2-1; 7 nucleotides align to TRBD1. From germline, CDR1 is SGHRS and CDR2 YFSETQ. This CDR3 is 17 amino acids long. Trimming removed 4 bases from V and 0 bases from J; junction bases left unmatched: 10. CDR3 nucleotides: TGCGCCAGCAGCCTTTACAAGGGACAGAGCTCCTACAATGAGCAGTTCTTC. It is translated as CASSLYKGQSSYNEQFF.

The table lists this clone with a count of one. Written as DNA, the CDR3 is TGTGCCAGCAGCGTAGAAGTGGGAAACACCATATATTTT. Its translation: CASSVEVGNTIYF. This chain links TRBV9 with TRBJ1-3; D remains ambiguous. CDR1 and CDR2 (germline): SGDLS, YYNGEE. The CDR3 consists of 13 residues. V lost 0 bases to trimming and J lost 4 bases, with 5 bases between them.

This chain joins TRBV18 and TRBJ2-2; 10 nucleotides agree with TRBD1. Germline CDR1 is KGHSH and CDR2 is LQKENI. The V segment lost 6 bases and the J segment 4 bases; nucleotides outside the gene matches: 5. The CDR3 spans 15 residues. DNA of the CDR3: TGTGCCAGCTCCCCCGGGACAGGGGCCACCGGGGAGCTGTTTTTT. It specifies CASSPGTGATGELFF.

Only a few counts were recorded for this clone. The chain carries TRBV6-2 or TRBV6-3 and TRBJ1-6; D is perhaps TRBD1 (6 bases). V was cut by 4 bases and J by 9 bases, with 25 bases left in between. Germline CDR1 reads MNHEY; CDR2 reads SVGEGT. The CDR3 sequence is 18 residues long. CDR3 sequence: CASSSPGQSLSRSSPLHF. The CDR3 DNA sequence: TGTGCCAGCAGTTCCCCTGGACAGTCTCTTAGTAGGAGTTCACCCCTCCACTTT.